These 26 T cell receptor beta chains were all obtained from the same sample, sequenced in a study of OX40 agonist ivuxolimab in advanced cancers. Libraries came from the immunoSEQ multiplex PCR assay. TCRdb took over this immuneACCESS table, retaining in-frame rearrangements with V and J assigned. Such tables are incomplete; in checked studies, under half of the missing clones stem from an unresolved V gene, and the remainder is unexplained. In this sample the table shows some 86,000 clones, 90% of which occur a single time. 0.25% to 0.35% of the sample goes to the ten largest clones. Sequences were derived from CD4+ or CD8+ T cells sorted from blood, sampled in a trial of the OX40 agonist ivuxolimab. The receptors were gathered from an adult with an advanced solid tumor such as melanoma, head and neck, liver or kidney cancer.

CDR3 region: CASSLTGTGNTEAFF. Here the CDR3 DNA reads TGTGCCAGCTCACTAACCGGGACAGGGAACACTGAAGCTTTCTTT. V is TRBV18 and J is TRBJ1-1; TRBD1 matches at 8 bases. The CDR3 is 15 amino acids. V trimming: 4 bases; J trimming: 1 base; junction bases outside the gene matches: 5. Looked up from germline, CDR1 is KGHSH and CDR2 is LQKENI. Variable domain in full (rest from reference TRBV18 and TRBJ1-1): NAGVMQNPRHLVRRRGQEARLRCSPMKGHSHVYWYRQLPEEGLKFMVYLQKENIIDESGMPKERFSAEFPKEGPSILRIQQVVRGDSAAYFCASSLTGTGNTEAFFGQGTRLTVV.

The CDR3: CASSIKTGPTEAFF. In DNA, the CDR3 is TGTGCCAGCAGCATTAAAACAGGGCCCACTGAAGCTTTCTTT. The chain links TRBV6-5 to TRBJ1-1; TRBD1 might be the D (6 bases). Trimming took off 6 bases at V and 4 bases at J, with 15 bases between the two ends. Per germline, CDR1 MNHEY and CDR2 SVGAGI. The CDR3 extends over 14 amino acids.

The V and J genes are TRBV5-4 and TRBJ1-1; 7 positions agree with TRBD1. The CDR3 contains 15 residues. V lost 0 bases to trimming and J lost 9 bases; unmatched junction nucleotides: 11. The germline gives CDR1 SGHNT, CDR2 YYREEE (reference sequence). The CDR3 loop is CASSLDATGHQKAFF. CDR3 coding DNA: TGTGCCAGCAGCTTGGATGCGACAGGGCATCAAAAAGCTTTCTTT. Supplemented by reference TRBV5-4 and TRBJ1-1, the full variable domain reads ETGVTQSPTHLIKTRGQQVTLRCSSQSGHNTVSWYQQALGQGPQFIFQYYREEENGRGNFPPRFSGLQFPNYSSELNVNALELDDSALYLCASSLDATGHQKAFFGQGTRLTVV.

The rearrangement joins TRBV7-8 to TRBJ2-1, with a tentative D call TRBD1 (6 bases). CDR3 length: 14 residues. The ends were cut back, 5 bases at V and 4 bases at J, with 12 bases in the middle. CDR1 SGHVS and CDR2 FQNEAQ come from the germline V gene. CDR3 DNA: TGTGCCAGCAGCACAGGGATAACTTACAATGAGCAGTTCTTC. As protein: CASSTGITYNEQFF.

As to this clone: Relative to the germline gene, one junction end is altered; a read error may explain this. J is TRBJ2-1 and V is TRBV4-1, with TRBD2 identical over 13 bases. Germline V gene sequence: CDR1 MGHRA, CDR2 YSYEKL. There are 18 residues in the CDR3. The CDR3 DNA is TGCGCCAGCAACCAACTAGCGGGGGGGGATAGCTCCTACAATGAGCAGTTCTTC. Protein sequence: CASNQLAGGDSSYNEQFF.

The J gene is TRBJ1-5, the V gene TRBV10-3; D is uncertain. With 10 bases removed from V and 0 bases from J, the gap between germline ends came to 16 bases. CDR3 size: 15 residues. Germline V CDR1 and CDR2: ENHRY, SYGVKD. The DNA of the CDR3 is TGTGCCACCATGTACCGGGAGAATAGCAATCAGCCCCAGCATTTT. Protein sequence: CATMYRENSNQPQHF.

The rearrangement joins TRBV5-1 to TRBJ2-3; 7 bases fit TRBD1. Germline lookup yields CDR1 SGHRS and CDR2 YFSETQ. The CDR3 spans 16 residues. The V and J ends lost 1 base and 5 bases, in that order; junction bases with no gene match: 10. The CDR3 sequence: CASSLLPEQGVDTQYF. For the CDR3, the DNA is TGCGCCAGCAGCTTGCTCCCGGAGCAGGGGGTAGATACGCAGTATTTT.

This clone was counted only a few times. The chain carries TRBV25-1 and TRBJ2-5; D remains ambiguous. Germline V CDR1 and CDR2: MGHDK, SYGVNS. Trimming pared 2 bases from V and 5 bases from J, leaving 15 bases between. This CDR3 has 15 amino acids. The CDR3 bases are TGTGCCAGCAGTGAAGTAAGTGGGAATCCGGAGACCCAGTACTTC. Its translation: CASSEVSGNPETQYF.

The chain is built from TRBV9 and TRBJ1-1, with 7 bases matching TRBD1. V shed 3 bases and J 3 bases; nucleotides not matched to a gene: 8. The CDR3 sequence is 15 residues long. CDR1 is SGDLS and CDR2 is YYNGEE in the germline V gene. The CDR3 sequence: CASSDGDSWDTEAFF. In DNA form, the CDR3 reads TGTGCCAGCAGCGATGGGGACAGTTGGGACACTGAAGCTTTCTTT.

The chain has TRBV18 and TRBJ1-1; perhaps TRBD1 as D (6 bases). The germline CDR1 and CDR2 sequences are KGHSH and LQKENI. The CDR3 is 13 amino acids. V gave up 6 bases and J gave up 1 base, with 9 bases separating them. For the CDR3, the DNA is TGTGCCAGCTCCCAACAGGGGAACACTGAAGCTTTCTTT. This translates into CASSQQGNTEAFF.

The rearrangement joins TRBV2 to TRBJ1-1; D remains unclear. The CDR3 loop spans 12 amino acids. Germline V gene data show CDR1 as SNHLY and CDR2 as FYNNEI. The V end was cut by 8 bases, the J end by 5 bases, with 12 bases between. CDR3 sequence: CASGTEVTEAFF. As DNA, the CDR3 is TGTGCCAGCGGAACCGAAGTAACTGAAGCTTTCTTT.

The V gene is TRBV28, the J gene TRBJ2-7; 12 bases match TRBD1. This CDR3 is 15 amino acids long. V was clipped by 5 bases and J by 7 bases; unmatched bases: 9. CDR1 is MDHEN and CDR2 is SYDVKM in the germline V gene. CDR3 region: CASSEPGQGAREQYV. CDR3 DNA: TGTGCCAGCAGTGAACCGGGACAGGGGGCGCGGGAGCAGTACGTC.

The chain is built from TRBV6-1 and TRBJ1-2, with a weak D call TRBD1 (5 bases). V was cut by 5 bases and J by 2 bases, with 9 bases left in between. The CDR3 is made up of 13 amino acids. The germline gives CDR1 MNHNS, CDR2 SASEGT. CDR3 sequence reads: CASSLGDNYGYTF. In nucleotides, the CDR3 is TGTGCCAGCAGTCTAGGGGACAACTATGGCTACACCTTC.

The CDR3 is CASSQSTDTQYF. CDR3 sequence (DNA): TGTGCCAGCAGCCAAAGCACAGATACGCAGTATTTT. V and J are TRBV5-4 and TRBJ2-3; D is uncertain. Trimming removed 4 bases at V and 0 bases at J, with 3 bases between. The CDR3 length is 12 residues. Germline CDR1 is SGHNT and CDR2 is YYREEE (reference sequence).

The chain carries TRBV29-1 and TRBJ1-5; D unclear. The CDR3 sequence is 15 residues long. The germline V gene encodes CDR1 SQVTM and CDR2 ANQGSEA. Trimming took off 4 bases at V and 1 base at J, with 14 bases between the two ends. CDR3 sequence: CSVVIDGYSNQPQHF. CDR3 DNA: TGCAGCGTTGTGATCGACGGGTACAGCAATCAGCCCCAGCATTTT. The whole variable domain, remainder taken from reference TRBV29-1 and TRBJ1-5, is SAVISQKPSRDICQRGTSLTIQCQVDSQVTMMFWYRQQPGQSLTLIATANQGSEATYESGFVIDKFPISRPNLTFSTLTVSNMSPEDSSIYLCSVVIDGYSNQPQHFGDGTRLSIL.

The chain recombines TRBV10-3 with TRBJ1-6; D possibly corresponds to TRBD1 (5 bases). V was shortened by 4 bases and J by 9 bases, with 13 bases between the two germline ends. This CDR3 region has 14 residues. Germline V gene lookup returns CDR1 ENHRY and CDR2 SYGVKD. The CDR3 sequence is CAISGSSGGSPLHF. CDR3 DNA sequence: TGTGCCATCAGTGGGTCGTCGGGGGGTTCACCCCTCCACTTT.

The chain is built from TRBV10-1 and TRBJ2-5; D ambiguous. Germline CDR1 is WNHNN and CDR2 is SYGVQD (reference sequence). V shed 4 bases and J shed 2 bases, with 8 bases lying between them. The CDR3 loop spans 13 amino acids. The CDR3 loop is CASSGTLQETQYF. The CDR3 nucleotides are TGCGCCAGCAGTGGGACGTTACAAGAGACCCAGTACTTC.

The chain recombines TRBV7-9 with TRBJ1-4; D remains ambiguous. Trimming took 5 bases from V and 10 from J, leaving 14 bases between them. CDR1 is SEHNR and CDR2 is FQNEAQ in the germline V gene (reference sequence). The CDR3 length is 13 residues. In DNA form, the CDR3 reads TGTGCCAGCAGCCCCCCCCTGGGGTCAAAACTGTTTTTT. Its protein is CASSPPLGSKLFF.

This chain links TRBV2 with TRBJ1-2; D is undetermined. Trimming left V 7 bases short and J 3 bases short, with 9 bases between. Germline CDR1 reads SNHLY; CDR2 reads FYNNEI. CDR3 size: 12 residues. The CDR3 is CASKESDYGYTF. CDR3 nucleotides: TGTGCCAGCAAGGAATCAGACTATGGCTACACCTTC.

J is TRBJ2-5 and V is TRBV7-9; maybe TRBD2 (5 bases). There are 15 residues in the CDR3. Germline V CDR1 and CDR2: SEHNR, FQNEAQ (reference sequence). V lost 2 bases and J 1 base, leaving 11 bases between the germline ends. The CDR3, as DNA: TGTGCCAGCAGCTTAAGAAGGGCGGGCCAAGAGACCCAGTACTTC. Translation gives CASSLRRAGQETQYF. Full variable domain (rest looked up from reference TRBV7-9 and TRBJ2-5): DTGVSQNPRHKITKRGQNVTFRCDPISEHNRLYWYRQTLGQGPEFLTYFQNEAQLEKSRLLSDRFSAERPKGSFSTLEIQRTEQGDSAMYLCASSLRRAGQETQYFGPGTRLLVL.

This sequence joins TRBV30 and TRBJ2-1; D is perhaps TRBD1 or TRBD2 (5 bases each). V was pared by 2 bases and J by 4 bases, with 15 bases between. Germline CDR1 reads GTSNPN; CDR2 reads SVGIG (reference sequence). The CDR3 runs to 15 residues. The CDR3 loop is CAWSHGHGEYNEQFF. Here the CDR3 DNA reads TGTGCCTGGAGTCATGGACACGGGGAATACAATGAGCAGTTCTTC.

In DNA form, the CDR3 reads TGTGCCAGCAGCTTATATGTGGGGACAGACTCCTACAATGAGCAGTTCTTC. Translation: CASSLYVGTDSYNEQFF. V is TRBV7-2 and J is TRBJ2-1; 7 nucleotides align to TRBD1. The CDR3 spans 17 residues. J lost 0 bases, V lost 2 bases, and 7 bases had no gene match. Germline V CDR1 and CDR2: SGHTA, FQGNSA.

The chain carries TRBV5-4 and TRBJ1-6, with TRBD1 matching 11 bases. Germline-derived CDR1 and CDR2 are SGHNT and YYREEE (reference sequence). Trimming took 4 bases from V and 9 from J; bases not matched to a gene: 9. The CDR3 is made up of 16 amino acids. The CDR3, as DNA: TGTGCCAGCAGCGTTGGGACAGGGGGGTTCGGTTCACCCCTCCACTTT. It translates to CASSVGTGGFGSPLHF.

The CDR3 DNA reads TGTGCCAGCAGGCTGGGACAGGAGAATAATCAGCCCCAGCATTTT. Translation gives CASRLGQENNQPQHF. The gene calls are TRBV2 and TRBJ1-5; 8 positions agree with TRBD1. In germline, CDR1 is SNHLY, CDR2 FYNNEI. CDR3 length equals 15 residues. With V trimmed by 6 bases and J by 4 bases, 8 bases remained unmatched.

This clone occurred once. The CDR3 sequence: CAISESSGAGELFF. The DNA of the CDR3 is TGTGCCATCAGTGAGTCGAGCGGGGCCGGGGAGCTGTTTTTT. This chain links TRBV10-3 with TRBJ2-2, with 7 positions matching TRBD2. CDR3 length equals 14 residues. CDR1 and CDR2 from the germline V gene are ENHRY and SYGVKD. Unmatched junction bases numbered 1, after V lost 0 bases and J lost 6 bases.

The sample holds a few counts of this clone. The chain's CDR3 is CASSLQQNTEAFF. The CDR3 DNA reads as TGTGCCAGCAGCTTGCAGCAGAACACTGAAGCTTTCTTT. The chain links TRBV5-4 to TRBJ1-1, with D unresolved. Germline V gene sequence: CDR1 SGHNT, CDR2 YYREEE (reference sequence). CDR3 size: 13 residues. V lost 1 base and J lost 1, with 5 bases in between.